The next 2 T cell receptor beta chains were all read from a single sample in a study of CD8 T cells in Susac syndrome. cDNA came from roughly 0.5 to 1 ug RNA primed by random hexamers. TCRdb passed the immunoSEQ multiplex PCR reads through MiXCR, listing each CDR3 protein once. The profile shows about 300,000 distinct CDR3 sequences, 65% to 90% of them singletons. Sequences were obtained from CD8+ T cells from PBMCs. The source is a human donor with multiple sclerosis.

This clonotype was found a few times. The chain uses TRBV7-3 and TRBJ2-1; a possible D gene is TRBD1 (6 bases). Trimming removed 5 bases from V and 1 base from J, with 18 bases in between. The V gene's germline CDR1 is SGHTA and CDR2 FQGTGA. The CDR3 is made up of 17 amino acids. The DNA for the CDR3 is TGTGCCAGCAGCCCGTACCCCGAGGGGGAATCCTACAATGAGCAGTTCTTC. This sequence encodes CASSPYPEGESYNEQFF. The variable domain in full, with the rest retrieved from reference TRBV7-3 and TRBJ2-1, is GAGVSQTPSNKVTEKGKYVELRCDPISGHTALYWYRQSLGQGPEFLIYFQGTGAADDSGLPNDRFFAVRPEGSVSTLKIQRTERGDSAVYLCASSPYPEGESYNEQFFGPGTRLTVL.

This clonotype was observed a single time. The chain carries TRBV6-5 and TRBJ2-2, with TRBD2 as a possible D gene (7 bases). Germline-derived CDR1 and CDR2 are MNHEY and SVGAGI. Trimming pared 3 bases from V and 4 bases from J, leaving 15 bases between. The CDR3 loop spans 16 amino acids. As DNA, the CDR3 is TGTGCCAGCAGTTATTCAAGGGGGGGCGCCACCGGGGAGCTGTTTTTT. It encodes CASSYSRGGATGELFF.